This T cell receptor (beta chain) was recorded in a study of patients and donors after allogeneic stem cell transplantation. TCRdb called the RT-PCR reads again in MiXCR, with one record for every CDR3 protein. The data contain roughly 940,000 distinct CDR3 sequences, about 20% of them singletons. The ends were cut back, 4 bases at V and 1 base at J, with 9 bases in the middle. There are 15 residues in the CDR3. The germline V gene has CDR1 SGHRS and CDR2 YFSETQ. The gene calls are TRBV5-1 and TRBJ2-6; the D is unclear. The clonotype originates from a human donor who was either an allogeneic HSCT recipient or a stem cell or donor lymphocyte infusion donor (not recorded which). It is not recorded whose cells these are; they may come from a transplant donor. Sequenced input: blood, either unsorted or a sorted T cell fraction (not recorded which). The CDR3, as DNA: TGCGCCAGCAGCGCCGTGGAATCTGGGGCCAACGTCCTGACTTTC. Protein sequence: CASSAVESGANVLTF.